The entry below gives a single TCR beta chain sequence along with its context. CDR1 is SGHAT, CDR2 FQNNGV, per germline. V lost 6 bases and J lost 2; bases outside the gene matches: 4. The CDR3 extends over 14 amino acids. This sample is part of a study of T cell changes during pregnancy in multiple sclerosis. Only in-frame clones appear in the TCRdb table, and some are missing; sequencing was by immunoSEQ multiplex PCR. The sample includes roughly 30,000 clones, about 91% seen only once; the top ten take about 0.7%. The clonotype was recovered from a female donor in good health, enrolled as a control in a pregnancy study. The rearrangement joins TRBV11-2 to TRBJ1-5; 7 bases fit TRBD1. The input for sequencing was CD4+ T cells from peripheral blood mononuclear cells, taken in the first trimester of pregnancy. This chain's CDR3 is CASSYRGGNQPQHF. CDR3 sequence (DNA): TGTGCCAGCAGTTACAGGGGCGGCAATCAGCCCCAGCATTTT.